Each of the 31 T cell receptor beta chains below was sequenced from the same sample in a study of shared clonotypes between healthy human individuals. Data came from immunoSEQ multiplex PCR; TCRdb stores just in-frame clones and leaves some out. The table shows 100,000 to 120,000 clones, with about 70% occurring only once. What was sequenced was memory CD8+ T cells sorted from blood. Subset denoted: CD45RO+ cells pooled with CCR7-negative TemRA cells. These receptors were taken from a woman aged 30 to 39 in good health.

In its sample, this clone was seen a few times. The chain joins TRBV28 to TRBJ1-5, with 8 bases identical to TRBD1. Germline V lookup: CDR1 MDHEN, CDR2 SYDVKM. Trimming cost V 6 bases and J 2 bases; bases outside gene matches: 6. The CDR3 is made up of 15 amino acids. This CDR3 reads CASSSQGARNQPQHF. DNA for the CDR3: TGTGCCAGCAGCTCTCAGGGGGCGCGCAATCAGCCCCAGCATTTT. Supplemented by reference TRBV28 and TRBJ1-5, the full variable domain reads DVKVTQSSRYLVKRTGEKVFLECVQDMDHENMFWYRQDPGLGLRLIYFSYDVKMKEKGDIPEGYSVSREKKERFSLILESASTNQTSMYLCASSSQGARNQPQHFGDGTRLSIL.

The CDR3 DNA is TGTGCCAGCAGTCCAAATCAGGGGAAATTGGGTGGCTACACCTTC. This sequence encodes CASSPNQGKLGGYTF. J is TRBJ1-2 and V is TRBV28, with D perhaps TRBD1 (6 bases). The germline V gene has CDR1 MDHEN and CDR2 SYDVKM. Trimming took off 5 bases at V and 7 bases at J, with 20 bases between the two ends. The CDR3 length is 15 residues.

This chain connects TRBV28 to TRBJ2-7; no firm D call. Germline CDR1 is MDHEN and CDR2 is SYDVKM. The V end was cut by 2 bases, the J end by 5 bases, with 4 bases between. This CDR3 is 11 amino acids long. The CDR3 loop reads CASSLIHEQYF. CDR3 in DNA: TGTGCCAGCAGTTTAATCCACGAGCAGTACTTC.

This chain connects TRBV25-1 to TRBJ1-4, with 10 bases lining up with TRBD1. The germline CDR1 and CDR2 sequences are MGHDK and SYGVNS. This CDR3 comprises 14 residues. The V gene end was trimmed by 7 bases and the J gene end by 10 bases; junction bases not matched to a gene: 9. CDR3: CASTSGTGAGKLFF. CDR3 in DNA: TGTGCCAGCACTTCGGGGACAGGGGCGGGAAAACTGTTTTTT. Drawing the rest from reference TRBV25-1 and TRBJ1-4, the complete variable domain is EADIYQTPRYLVIGTGKKITLECSQTMGHDKMYWYQQDPGMELHLIHYSYGVNSTEKGDLSSESTVSRIRTEHFPLTLESARPSHTSQYLCASTSGTGAGKLFFGSGTQLSVL.

The CDR3 is CASSSWDYGYTF. The CDR3 DNA is TGTGCCAGCAGTTCTTGGGACTATGGCTACACCTTC. The chain is built from TRBV28 and TRBJ1-2; unclear D gene. Germline V gives CDR1 MDHEN, CDR2 SYDVKM. CDR3 length: 12 residues. Deletions cut 4 bases from V and 3 bases from J, with 6 bases between.

This clone was counted only a few times. The chain couples TRBV4-2 to TRBJ2-1; TRBD2 agrees at 12 bases. The V and J ends lost 4 bases and 13 bases, in that order; junction bases with no gene match: 11. The CDR3 is 15 residues long. Germline-derived CDR1 and CDR2 are LGHNA and YNFKEQ. CDR3 DNA: TGTGCCAGCAGCCCTATCGTCGGGACTAGCGGGCCACAGTTCTTC. Its translation is CASSPIVGTSGPQFF.

This chain connects TRBV7-9 to TRBJ1-1; 8 bases align to TRBD1. With V trimmed by 5 bases and J by 1 base, 15 bases remained unmatched. This CDR3 region has 18 residues. CDR1 is SEHNR and CDR2 is FQNEAQ in the germline V gene (reference sequence). This CDR3 reads CASSLGGINRGRNTEAFF. In DNA, the CDR3 is TGTGCCAGCAGCCTCGGTGGGATCAACAGGGGGAGGAACACTGAAGCTTTCTTT. The full variable domain, with the rest looked up from reference TRBV7-9 and TRBJ1-1, is DTGVSQNPRHKITKRGQNVTFRCDPISEHNRLYWYRQTLGQGPEFLTYFQNEAQLEKSRLLSDRFSAERPKGSFSTLEIQRTEQGDSAMYLCASSLGGINRGRNTEAFFGQGTRLTVV.

This rearrangement joins TRBV15 to TRBJ2-5; 12 bases line up with TRBD2. The assigned J gene may be wrong: the sequence end matches TRBJ2-7 better. The length of the CDR3 is 15 residues. CDR1 and CDR2 (germline): LNHNV, YYDKDF (reference sequence). CDR3 sequence reads: CATSRRTSGIFEQYF. The CDR3 DNA reads TGTGCCACCAGCAGAAGGACTAGCGGGATCTTCGAGCAGTACTTC.

This sequence joins TRBV25-1 and TRBJ1-5, with 10 bases that match TRBD1. Germline CDR1 is MGHDK and CDR2 is SYGVNS. The V and J ends lost 8 bases and 11 bases, in that order; junction bases with no gene match: 9. The CDR3 extends over 13 amino acids. The CDR3 region has the DNA TGTGCCAGCGGGGGGACAGGGGCTGAGGCCCAGCATTTT. Encoded protein: CASGGTGAEAQHF.

Only one count was recorded for this clone. This chain joins TRBV28 and TRBJ1-1, with D unclear. Germline V gene lookup returns CDR1 MDHEN and CDR2 SYDVKM. V lost 5 bases and J lost 7, with 14 bases in between. This CDR3 has 13 amino acids. The CDR3 region is CASSLVPWGEAFF. In DNA form, the CDR3 reads TGTGCCAGCAGTCTAGTCCCGTGGGGTGAAGCTTTCTTT.

V and J are TRBV7-8 and TRBJ2-3; D not certain. V gave up 6 bases and J gave up 0 bases, with 4 bases separating them. The germline V gene has CDR1 SGHVS and CDR2 FQNEAQ. This CDR3 is 12 amino acids long. CDR3 protein: CASRPSTDTQYF. The CDR3 DNA follows: TGTGCCAGCAGACCTAGCACAGATACGCAGTATTTT.

This clone has a single count. This sequence joins TRBV30 and TRBJ1-1, with D unclear. CDR3 length equals 14 residues. Trimming cost V 0 bases and J 5 bases, with 13 bases left between them. Germline-derived CDR1 and CDR2 are GTSNPN and SVGIG (reference sequence). CDR3 amino acids: CAWSVFSLGTEAFF. The CDR3 DNA is TGTGCCTGGAGTGTATTCAGTTTAGGAACTGAAGCTTTCTTT.

A few counts support this clone. This chain connects TRBV6-6 to TRBJ2-1; 9 bases are shared with TRBD1. CDR3 size: 16 residues. J gave up 6 bases and V 7 bases, and 13 bases lay outside the gene matches. Germline V lookup: CDR1 MNHNY, CDR2 SVGAGI (reference sequence). The CDR3 sequence is CASISDRDRDTNEQFF. The CDR3, as DNA: TGTGCCAGCATCTCAGACCGGGACAGGGATACCAATGAGCAGTTCTTC.

This chain links TRBV6-1 with TRBJ1-5; D is ambiguous. The germline V and J ends were trimmed by 1 base and 4 bases, with 8 bases remaining between them. Per germline, CDR1 MNHNS and CDR2 SASEGT. CDR3 length equals 14 residues. CDR3 amino acids: CASSEGQENQPQHF. DNA for the CDR3: TGTGCCAGCAGTGAAGGTCAGGAAAATCAGCCCCAGCATTTT.

This clone was observed a single time. The chain employs TRBV28 and TRBJ2-7; D remains unclear. Looked up from germline, CDR1 is MDHEN and CDR2 is SYDVKM. Deletions cut 1 base from V and 3 bases from J, with 16 bases between. This CDR3 contains 16 residues. The CDR3 DNA is TGTGCCAGCAGTTTATTTGGTGGCCCTGACAACTACGAGCAGTACTTC. Translated, it gives CASSLFGGPDNYEQYF.

The chain couples TRBV2 to TRBJ2-6, with 7 bases aligning to TRBD1. The germline CDR1 and CDR2 sequences are SNHLY and FYNNEI. The CDR3 runs 14 residues. V lost 6 bases and J lost 3; bases outside the gene matches: 2. DNA for the CDR3: TGTGCCAGCAGAACAGGGGTTGGGGCCAACGTCCTGACTTTC. Translated: CASRTGVGANVLTF. The whole variable domain, remainder taken from reference TRBV2 and TRBJ2-6, is EPEVTQTPSHQVTQMGQEVILRCVPISNHLYFYWYRQILGQKVEFLVSFYNNEISEKSEIFDDQFSVERPDGSNFTLKIRSTKLEDSAMYFCASRTGVGANVLTFGAGSRLTVL.

The gene calls are TRBV7-9 and TRBJ2-7; maybe TRBD1 (5 bases). V dropped 5 bases and J dropped 7 bases, with 15 bases sitting between them. Germline CDR1 reads SEHNR; CDR2 reads FQNEAQ (reference sequence). The CDR3 contains 13 residues. The CDR3 here is CASSPRTLREQYF. DNA for the CDR3: TGTGCCAGCAGCCCGAGGACACTCCGAGAGCAGTACTTC.

The chain combines TRBV9 with TRBJ2-1; no clear D. The CDR3 extends over 17 amino acids. V was shortened by 4 bases and J by 0 bases, with 17 bases between the two germline ends. The germline V gene has CDR1 SGDLS and CDR2 YYNGEE. This chain's CDR3 is CASSIGRTVGSYNEQFF. CDR3 DNA: TGTGCCAGCAGCATCGGACGGACGGTGGGCTCCTACAATGAGCAGTTCTTC.

The chain carries TRBV27 and TRBJ2-1; D remains ambiguous. Germline CDR1 MNHEY, CDR2 SMNVEV (reference sequence). Trimming pared 6 bases from V and 0 bases from J, leaving 18 bases between. CDR3 size: 17 residues. The CDR3 region has the DNA TGTGCCAGCAGCCCAGGACCGCCAAGGAGCTCCTACAATGAGCAGTTCTTC. Its protein product is CASSPGPPRSSYNEQFF.

J is TRBJ1-2 and V is TRBV5-4; D gene ambiguous. Trimming cost V 4 bases and J 4 bases, with 8 bases left between them. The CDR3 loop spans 12 amino acids. Germline CDR1 reads SGHNT; CDR2 reads YYREEE (reference sequence). As DNA, the CDR3 is TGTGCCAGCAGCCGACCGACCTATGGCTACACCTTC. The encoded protein is CASSRPTYGYTF.

The chain is built from TRBV2 and TRBJ1-1; the D gene is possibly TRBD1 (6 bases). Per the germline V gene, CDR1 is SNHLY and CDR2 is FYNNEI. V was pared by 2 bases and J by 1 base, with 14 bases between. The CDR3 is made up of 16 amino acids. This chain's CDR3 is CASSEPLGGQNTEAFF. CDR3 DNA sequence: TGTGCCAGCAGTGAACCCCTAGGGGGACAGAACACTGAAGCTTTCTTT.

J is TRBJ1-1 and V is TRBV7-3; D is ambiguous. Trimming cost V 0 bases and J 5 bases, with 7 bases left between them. Germline-derived CDR1 and CDR2 are SGHTA and FQGTGA. This CDR3 comprises 13 residues. The CDR3 nucleotides are TGTGCCAGCAGCTTAACGTGGAGAACTGAAGCTTTCTTT. It encodes CASSLTWRTEAFF.

This clone was observed a handful of times. CDR3 nucleotides: TGTGCCAGCAGACGCGGACGGGGGTACGAGCAGTACTTC. Its protein is CASRRGRGYEQYF. The chain employs TRBV11-2 and TRBJ2-7; D perhaps matches TRBD2 (6 bases). The CDR3 contains 13 residues. Trimming pared 6 bases from V and 4 bases from J, leaving 13 bases between. The germline V gene encodes CDR1 SGHAT and CDR2 FQNNGV. The complete variable domain, with remaining parts taken from reference TRBV11-2 and TRBJ2-7, reads EAGVAQSPRYKIIEKRQSVAFWCNPISGHATLYWYQQILGQGPKLLIQFQNNGVVDDSQLPKDRFSAERLKGVDSTLKIQPAKLEDSAVYLCASRRGRGYEQYFGPGTRLTVT.

The chain's CDR3 is CASSLGLAGLPLEETQYF. The CDR3 DNA is TGTGCCAGCAGCTTAGGCTTAGCGGGCCTCCCGCTGGAAGAGACCCAGTACTTC. This chain uses TRBV7-2 with TRBJ2-5; 7 positions match TRBD2. CDR1 is SGHTA and CDR2 is FQGNSA in the germline V gene. This CDR3 comprises 18 residues. J lost 3 bases, V lost 1 base, and 14 bases had no gene match. Looking up the rest from reference TRBV7-2 and TRBJ2-5 gives the full variable domain: GAGVSQSPSNKVTEKGKDVELRCDPISGHTALYWYRQSLGQGLEFLIYFQGNSAPDKSGLPSDRFSAERTGGSVSTLTIQRTQQEDSAVYLCASSLGLAGLPLEETQYFGPGTRLLVL.

This chain joins TRBV27 and TRBJ1-2, with D maybe TRBD1 (6 bases). CDR1 MNHEY and CDR2 SMNVEV come from the germline V gene (reference sequence). There are 15 residues in the CDR3. Trimming removed 4 bases at V and 3 bases at J, with 15 bases between. The CDR3 DNA is TGTGCCAGCAGTTGGGGGAGGACAGCTTACTATGGCTACACCTTC. Its protein is CASSWGRTAYYGYTF.

The chain uses TRBV25-1 and TRBJ2-7; TRBD2 aligns across 7 bases. V lost 4 bases and J lost 1; bases outside the gene matches: 7. The V gene's germline CDR1 is MGHDK and CDR2 SYGVNS. This CDR3 comprises 15 residues. The CDR3 loop reads CASSGAGETSYEQYF. The CDR3 DNA reads TGTGCCAGCAGTGGGGCGGGAGAGACTTCCTACGAGCAGTACTTC.

In this sample, this clone turned up a few times. V is TRBV9 and J is TRBJ1-2; D is uncertain. Germline V gene data show CDR1 as SGDLS and CDR2 as YYNGEE. The V end was cut by 0 bases, the J end by 7 bases, with 13 bases between. This CDR3 comprises 14 residues. The CDR3 nucleotides are TGTGCCAGCAGCGTAGAAGTCTTCGGTGCTGGCTACACCTTC. Encoded protein: CASSVEVFGAGYTF. Filled out from reference TRBV9 and TRBJ1-2, the complete variable domain reads DSGVTQTPKHLITATGQRVTLRCSPRSGDLSVYWYQQSLDQGLQFLIQYYNGEERAKGNILERFSAQQFPDLHSELNLSSLELGDSALYFCASSVEVFGAGYTFGSGTRLTVV.

This clone has only a few counts. The rearrangement links TRBV11-2 to TRBJ1-4; 8 nucleotides agree with TRBD1. The CDR3 is 18 amino acids. CDR1 SGHAT and CDR2 FQNNGV come from the germline V gene. The V and J ends lost 5 bases and 0 bases, in that order; junction bases with no gene match: 11. The CDR3 loop reads CASSPRTGKVATNEKLFF. The CDR3 nucleotides read TGTGCCAGCAGCCCGCGGACAGGGAAAGTGGCAACTAATGAAAAACTGTTTTTT.

The J gene is TRBJ1-5, the V gene TRBV11-3; D is possibly TRBD1 (6 bases). Trimming shortened V by 3 bases and J by 6 bases, and 15 bases separated the two germline ends. From germline, CDR1 is SGHNT and CDR2 YENEEA. The CDR3 covers 15 residues. CDR3 sequence (DNA): TGTGCCAGCAGCTTGTATCAGGGGCCAAGTCAGCCCCAGCATTTT. Translation: CASSLYQGPSQPQHF.

The rearrangement joins TRBV28 to TRBJ2-1, with D tentatively TRBD1 or TRBD2 (5 bases each). V lost 6 bases, J lost 0 bases, and 9 bases lay in between. This CDR3 region has 14 residues. Germline V gene sequence: CDR1 MDHEN, CDR2 SYDVKM. The CDR3 nucleotides are TGTGCCAGCAGCTGGGGGAGCTCCTACAATGAGCAGTTCTTC. Its translation is CASSWGSSYNEQFF.

The V gene is TRBV27, the J gene TRBJ2-7, with D perhaps TRBD2 (5 bases). CDR3 length: 15 amino acids. The V gene's germline CDR1 is MNHEY and CDR2 SMNVEV (reference sequence). The V end was cut by 3 bases, the J end by 1 base, with 13 bases between. The CDR3 sequence is CASSFGWRRSYEQYF. In nucleotides, the CDR3 is TGTGCCAGCAGTTTCGGCTGGAGGAGGTCCTACGAGCAGTACTTC.